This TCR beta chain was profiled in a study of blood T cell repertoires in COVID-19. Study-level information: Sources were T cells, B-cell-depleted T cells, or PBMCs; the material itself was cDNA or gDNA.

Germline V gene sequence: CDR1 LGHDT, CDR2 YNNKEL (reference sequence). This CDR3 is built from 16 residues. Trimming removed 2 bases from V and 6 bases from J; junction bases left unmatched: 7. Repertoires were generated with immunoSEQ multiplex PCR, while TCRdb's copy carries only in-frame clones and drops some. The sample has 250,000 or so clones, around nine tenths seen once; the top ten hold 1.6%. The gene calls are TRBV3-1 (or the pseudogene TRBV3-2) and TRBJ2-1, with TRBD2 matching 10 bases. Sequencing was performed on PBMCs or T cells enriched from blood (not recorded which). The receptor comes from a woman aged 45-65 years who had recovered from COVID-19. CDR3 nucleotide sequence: TGTGCCAGCAGCCAAAGCAGCGGGAGGGCCGGCAATGAGCAGTTCTTC. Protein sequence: CASSQSSGRAGNEQFF.